The T cell receptor (beta chain) described here comes from a study of CD8 T cells in ankylosing spondylitis. General study results and limits: Clones linked to the disease showed a CD8+ phenotype. They occurred at relatively low frequencies in peripheral blood. Matched ankylosing spondylitis synovial fluid reportedly contained a significantly enriched population of disease-linked clones.

TCRdb called the 5' RACE reads again in MiXCR, with one record for every CDR3 protein. In the table there are 250,000 or so distinct CDR3 sequences, about 11% of which are singletons. The sample holds a few counts of this clonotype. As yet, its antigen is unknown. Germline lookup yields CDR1 LGHDT and CDR2 YNNKEL (reference sequence). Between the trimmed V and J ends, which lost 2 bases and 7 bases, there was a span of 21 bases. CDR3 size: 16 residues. Specimen: blood, either unsorted or a sorted T cell fraction (not recorded which). This clonotype originated in a male donor with ankylosing spondylitis or in good health (not recorded which). The gene calls are TRBV3-1 and TRBJ2-7; D possibly corresponds to TRBD1 (6 bases). The CDR3 DNA reads as TGTGCCAGCAGCCAACGGGGCCTCGGGACACCTTTAGAGCAGTACTTC. This encodes CASSQRGLGTPLEQYF.